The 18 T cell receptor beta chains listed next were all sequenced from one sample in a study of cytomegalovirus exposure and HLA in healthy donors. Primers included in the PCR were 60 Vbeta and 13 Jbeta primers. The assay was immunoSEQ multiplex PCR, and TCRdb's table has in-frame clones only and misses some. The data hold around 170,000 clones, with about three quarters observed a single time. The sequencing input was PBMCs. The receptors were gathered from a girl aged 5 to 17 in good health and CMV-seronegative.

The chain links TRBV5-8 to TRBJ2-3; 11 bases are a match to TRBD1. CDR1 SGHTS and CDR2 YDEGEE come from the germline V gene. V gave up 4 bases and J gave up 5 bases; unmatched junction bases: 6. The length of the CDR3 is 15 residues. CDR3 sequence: CASSTGTGGLDTQYF. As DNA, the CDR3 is TGTGCCAGCAGCACCGGGACAGGGGGATTAGATACGCAGTATTTT.

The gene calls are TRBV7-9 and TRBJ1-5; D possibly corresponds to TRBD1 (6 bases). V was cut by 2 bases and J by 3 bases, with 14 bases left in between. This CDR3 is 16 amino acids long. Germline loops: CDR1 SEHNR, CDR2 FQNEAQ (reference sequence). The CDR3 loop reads CASSLTDTGPNQPQHF. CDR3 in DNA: TGTGCCAGCAGCTTAACCGACACAGGGCCCAATCAGCCCCAGCATTTT. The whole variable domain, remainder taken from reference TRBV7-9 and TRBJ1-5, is DTGVSQNPRHKITKRGQNVTFRCDPISEHNRLYWYRQTLGQGPEFLTYFQNEAQLEKSRLLSDRFSAERPKGSFSTLEIQRTEQGDSAMYLCASSLTDTGPNQPQHFGDGTRLSIL.

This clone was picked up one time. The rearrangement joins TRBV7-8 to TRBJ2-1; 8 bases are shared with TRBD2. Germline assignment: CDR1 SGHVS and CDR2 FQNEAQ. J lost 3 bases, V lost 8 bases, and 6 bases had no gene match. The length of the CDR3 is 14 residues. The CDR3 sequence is CASFPSGGYNEQFF. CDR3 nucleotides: TGTGCCAGCTTCCCGAGCGGGGGCTACAATGAGCAGTTCTTC.

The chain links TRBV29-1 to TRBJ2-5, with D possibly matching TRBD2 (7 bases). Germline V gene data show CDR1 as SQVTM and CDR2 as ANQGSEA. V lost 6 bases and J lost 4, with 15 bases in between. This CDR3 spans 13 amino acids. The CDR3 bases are TGCAGCGTCGGGGGGCGCGTAATAGAGACCCAGTACTTC. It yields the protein CSVGGRVIETQYF.

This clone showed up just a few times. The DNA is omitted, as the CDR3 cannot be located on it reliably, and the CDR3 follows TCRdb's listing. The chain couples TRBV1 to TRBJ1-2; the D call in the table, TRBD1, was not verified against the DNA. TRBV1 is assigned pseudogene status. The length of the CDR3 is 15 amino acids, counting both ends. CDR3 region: CTSSRFGQGNYGYTF.

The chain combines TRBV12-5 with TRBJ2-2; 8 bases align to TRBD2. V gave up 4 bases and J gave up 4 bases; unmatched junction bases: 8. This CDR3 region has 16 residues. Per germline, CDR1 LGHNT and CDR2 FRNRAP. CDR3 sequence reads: CASGSNVGGGTGELFF. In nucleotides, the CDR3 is TGTGCTAGTGGTTCAAACGTCGGGGGGGGCACCGGGGAGCTGTTTTTT.

Here the CDR3 DNA reads TGTGCCAGCAGCGGTAACAGGGGCTGGAATGGCTACACCTTC. It yields the protein CASSGNRGWNGYTF. The chain carries TRBV9 and TRBJ1-2; 7 nucleotides align to TRBD1. This CDR3 region has 14 residues. Unmatched junction bases numbered 8, after V lost 3 bases and J lost 6 bases. CDR1 SGDLS and CDR2 YYNGEE come from the germline V gene.

The CDR3 DNA is TGTGCCAGCAGTTGGACAGGGGTTCAAGAGACCCAGTACTTC. This codes for CASSWTGVQETQYF. The chain has TRBV2 and TRBJ2-5; TRBD1 aligns across 9 bases. This CDR3 is built from 14 residues. Losses at the gene ends were 5 bases for V and 2 bases for J; bases not matched to a gene: 3. Germline V gene sequence: CDR1 SNHLY, CDR2 FYNNEI.

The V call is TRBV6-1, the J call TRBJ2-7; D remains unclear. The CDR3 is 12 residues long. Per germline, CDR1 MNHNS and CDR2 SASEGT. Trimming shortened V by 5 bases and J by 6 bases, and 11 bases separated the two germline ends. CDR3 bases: TGTGCCAGCAGTTTCCCTTTGAGCGAGCAGTACTTC. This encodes CASSFPLSEQYF.

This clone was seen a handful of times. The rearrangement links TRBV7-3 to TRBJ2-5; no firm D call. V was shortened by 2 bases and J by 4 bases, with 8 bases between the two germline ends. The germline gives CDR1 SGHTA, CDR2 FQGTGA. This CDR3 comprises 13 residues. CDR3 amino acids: CASSLGPSETQYF. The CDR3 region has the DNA TGTGCCAGCAGCTTAGGCCCCTCAGAGACCCAGTACTTC.

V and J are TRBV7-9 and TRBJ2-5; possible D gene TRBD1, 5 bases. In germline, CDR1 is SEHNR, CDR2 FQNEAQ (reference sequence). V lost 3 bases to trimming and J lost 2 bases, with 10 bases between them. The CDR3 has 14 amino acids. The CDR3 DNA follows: TGTGCCAGCAGCTTGTTAGGGGTTCAAGAGACCCAGTACTTC. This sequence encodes CASSLLGVQETQYF.

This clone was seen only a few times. As DNA, the CDR3 is TGTGCCAGCGCCCCCACCGGGGGGCGCGGGGCTTTCTTT. This encodes CASAPTGGRGAFF. The chain combines TRBV6-1 with TRBJ1-1, with D tentatively TRBD1 (6 bases). Trimming left V 8 bases short and J 11 bases short, with 21 bases between. Germline CDR1 is MNHNS and CDR2 is SASEGT. The CDR3 totals 13 residues.

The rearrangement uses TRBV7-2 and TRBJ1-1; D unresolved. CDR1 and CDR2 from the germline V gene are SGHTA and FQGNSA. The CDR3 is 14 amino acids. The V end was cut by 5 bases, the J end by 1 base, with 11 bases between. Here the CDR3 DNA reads TGTGCCAGCAGCCCCAATTACAGGAACACTGAAGCTTTCTTT. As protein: CASSPNYRNTEAFF.

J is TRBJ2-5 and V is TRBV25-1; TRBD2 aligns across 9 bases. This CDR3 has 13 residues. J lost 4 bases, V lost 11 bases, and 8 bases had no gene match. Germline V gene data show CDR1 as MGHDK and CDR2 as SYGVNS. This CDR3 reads CAGGAGGGETQYF. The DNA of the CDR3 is TGTGCCGGAGGAGCGGGGGGTGGAGAGACCCAGTACTTC.

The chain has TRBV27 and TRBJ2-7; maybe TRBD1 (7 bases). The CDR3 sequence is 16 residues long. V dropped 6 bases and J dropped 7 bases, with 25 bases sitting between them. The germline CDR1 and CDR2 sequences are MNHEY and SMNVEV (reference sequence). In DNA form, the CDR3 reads TGTGCCAGCAGAATTACAGGGGACTGGGAGAGTTATGAGCAGTACTTC. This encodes CASRITGDWESYEQYF.

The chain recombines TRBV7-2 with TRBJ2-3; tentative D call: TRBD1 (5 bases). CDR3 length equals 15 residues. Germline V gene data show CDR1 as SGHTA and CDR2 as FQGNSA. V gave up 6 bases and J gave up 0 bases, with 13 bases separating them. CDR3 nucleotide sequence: TGTGCCAGCAGACGGACACGGGCTAGCACAGATACGCAGTATTTT. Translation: CASRRTRASTDTQYF.

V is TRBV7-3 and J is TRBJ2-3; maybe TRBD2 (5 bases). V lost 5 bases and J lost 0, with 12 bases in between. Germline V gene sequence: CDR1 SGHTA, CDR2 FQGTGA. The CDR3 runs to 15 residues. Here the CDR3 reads CASSRAGVSTDTQYF. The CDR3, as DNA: TGTGCCAGCAGCCGGGCGGGTGTAAGCACAGATACGCAGTATTTT. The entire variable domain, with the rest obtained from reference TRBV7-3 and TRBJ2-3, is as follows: GAGVSQTPSNKVTEKGKYVELRCDPISGHTALYWYRQSLGQGPEFLIYFQGTGAADDSGLPNDRFFAVRPEGSVSTLKIQRTERGDSAVYLCASSRAGVSTDTQYFGPGTRLTVL.

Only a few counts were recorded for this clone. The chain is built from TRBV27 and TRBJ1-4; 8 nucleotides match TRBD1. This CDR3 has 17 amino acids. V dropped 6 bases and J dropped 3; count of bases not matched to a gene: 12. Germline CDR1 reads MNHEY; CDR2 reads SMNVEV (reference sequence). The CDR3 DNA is TGTGCCAGCAGCAGGATATTACAGGGGGGCTCTAATGAAAAACTGTTTTTT. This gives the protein CASSRILQGGSNEKLFF.